One sample yielded the 21 T cell receptor beta chains listed below, sequenced in a study of shared clonotypes between healthy human individuals. Measured with immunoSEQ multiplex PCR; TCRdb has only the in-frame clones, and not every one. The table has millions of clones, roughly 92% seen once. Source material: naive CD4+ T cells sorted from blood. Subset specified: CD45RA+ positively selected. These TCRs come from a man younger than 35 in good health.

Only one count was recorded for this clone. The rearrangement uses TRBV10-3 and TRBJ2-5; possibly TRBD2 for D (6 bases). The CDR3 is 13 residues long. The ends were cut back, 6 bases at V and 1 base at J, with 9 bases in the middle. Germline-derived CDR1 and CDR2 are ENHRY and SYGVKD. CDR3 loop: CAIRDGGQETQYF. In nucleotides, the CDR3 is TGTGCCATCAGGGACGGGGGCCAAGAGACCCAGTACTTC.

V gene TRBV30 combines with J gene TRBJ1-6; TRBD1 aligns across 11 bases. Trimming took 0 bases from V and 7 from J; bases not matched to a gene: 5. The germline V gene encodes CDR1 GTSNPN and CDR2 SVGIG (reference sequence). This CDR3 has 16 amino acids. The CDR3 loop is CAWSVRGTGGNSPLHF. The CDR3 DNA reads TGTGCCTGGAGTGTAAGGGGGACAGGGGGGAATTCACCCCTCCACTTT.

Comments on this clone: Other DNA sequences of this sample code for an identical CDR3. This chain uses TRBV11-2 with TRBJ2-7; D is perhaps TRBD2 (5 bases). Germline CDR1 reads SGHAT; CDR2 reads FQNNGV. CDR3 size: 14 residues. V was cut by 1 base and J by 0 bases, with 7 bases left in between. The CDR3 DNA sequence: TGTGCCAGCAGCTTAGCCGGGATCTCCTACGAGCAGTACTTC. The encoded protein is CASSLAGISYEQYF.

The V gene is TRBV2, the J gene TRBJ2-7, with D possibly TRBD1 on 6 matching bases. The germline CDR1 and CDR2 sequences are SNHLY and FYNNEI. The V gene lost 11 bases and the J gene lost 2 bases, with 13 bases spanning the gap. This CDR3 is 12 amino acids long. The DNA for the CDR3 is TGTGCCGGGGGCACTTTCCCCTACGAGCAGTACTTC. Amino acids: CAGGTFPYEQYF.

The V and J genes are TRBV2 and TRBJ2-3, with TRBD2 identical over 14 bases. Trimming at V came to 3 bases and at J to 0 bases, leaving 8 bases not matched to a gene. Looked up from germline, CDR1 is SNHLY and CDR2 is FYNNEI. The CDR3 spans 19 residues. CDR3 bases: TGTGCCAGCAGTGATGAGACTAGCGGGAGGGCTGGTAGCACAGATACGCAGTATTTT. This sequence encodes CASSDETSGRAGSTDTQYF. Supplemented by reference TRBV2 and TRBJ2-3, the full variable domain reads EPEVTQTPSHQVTQMGQEVILRCVPISNHLYFYWYRQILGQKVEFLVSFYNNEISEKSEIFDDQFSVERPDGSNFTLKIRSTKLEDSAMYFCASSDETSGRAGSTDTQYFGPGTRLTVL.

Of note for this clone: Other DNA sequences in the same sample also yield this CDR3. J is TRBJ2-7 and V is TRBV20-1; D is uncertain. The CDR3 is made up of 10 amino acids. Germline values: CDR1 DFQATT, CDR2 SNEGSKA (reference sequence). Between the trimmed V and J ends, which lost 6 bases and 2 bases, there was a span of 5 bases. The CDR3 region is CSARPYEQYF. CDR3 bases: TGCAGTGCCCGACCCTACGAGCAGTACTTC.

The chain uses TRBV28 and TRBJ1-5; D is undetermined. The CDR3 length is 13 residues. The germline V and J ends were trimmed by 6 bases and 7 bases, with 13 bases remaining between them. The germline gives CDR1 MDHEN, CDR2 SYDVKM. The CDR3 sequence: CASRWTGGQPQHF. The CDR3 DNA is TGTGCCAGCAGATGGACGGGTGGCCAGCCCCAGCATTTT.

V is TRBV4-3 and J is TRBJ2-3, with D possibly TRBD1 on 6 matching bases. The V end was cut by 2 bases, the J end by 1 base, with 19 bases between. Per germline, CDR1 LGHNA and CDR2 YSLEER. The length of the CDR3 is 18 residues. The CDR3 region is CASSQTYHRASRTDTQYF. CDR3 DNA: TGCGCCAGCAGCCAAACCTACCACAGGGCTTCTCGCACAGATACGCAGTATTTT.

Of note for this clone: The same CDR3 also results from other DNA sequences found in this sample. The chain has TRBV15 and TRBJ2-2; D is possibly TRBD1 (6 bases). With 0 bases removed from V and 5 bases from J, the gap between germline ends came to 7 bases. The CDR3 runs to 14 residues. Germline lookup yields CDR1 LNHNV and CDR2 YYDKDF (reference sequence). The CDR3 region is CATSRDRGTGELFF. CDR3 in DNA: TGTGCCACCAGCAGAGACAGGGGAACCGGGGAGCTGTTTTTT.

The sample holds a few counts of this clone. The chain joins TRBV18 to TRBJ1-5; maybe TRBD1 (5 bases). The germline V gene encodes CDR1 KGHSH and CDR2 LQKENI. The V gene lost 0 bases and the J gene lost 5 bases, with 11 bases spanning the gap. CDR3 size: 15 residues. The CDR3 coding sequence is TGTGCCAGCTCACCACCTCAGGGAGGGGATCAGCCCCAGCATTTT. Encoded protein: CASSPPQGGDQPQHF.

The chain has TRBV11-1 and TRBJ1-1; a weak D match, TRBD1 (5 bases). CDR3 size: 14 residues. The V and J ends lost 3 bases and 4 bases respectively, with 12 bases between them. Germline CDR1 and CDR2: SGHAT and FQDESV (reference sequence). Here the CDR3 DNA reads TGTGCCAGCAGCTTTCAGGGAATGGGCACTGAAGCTTTCTTT. The encoded protein is CASSFQGMGTEAFF.

The chain is built from TRBV5-1 and TRBJ2-7, with D perhaps matching TRBD1 (6 bases). Trimming stripped 5 bases from V and 0 bases from J, with 15 bases between. The length of the CDR3 is 15 residues. CDR1 and CDR2 from the germline V gene are SGHRS and YFSETQ. The DNA of the CDR3 is TGCGCCAGCAGGCCTGACGGGACACCCTCCTACGAGCAGTACTTC. Residues: CASRPDGTPSYEQYF.

This clone has just a few counts. The identical CDR3 is also encoded by other nucleotide sequences in the sample. V usage is TRBV30 and J usage is TRBJ1-1; no clear D. Deletions cut 0 bases from V and 1 base from J, with 9 bases between. Germline lookup yields CDR1 GTSNPN and CDR2 SVGIG (reference sequence). The CDR3 extends over 14 amino acids. The CDR3: CAWSVGRGNTEAFF. The CDR3 nucleotides read TGTGCCTGGAGTGTAGGACGGGGGAACACTGAAGCTTTCTTT.

The J gene is TRBJ1-4, the V gene TRBV20-1; no reliable D call. The CDR3 consists of 11 residues. Trimming took 6 bases from V and 7 from J, leaving 9 bases between them. Germline V gene sequence: CDR1 DFQATT, CDR2 SNEGSKA (reference sequence). The CDR3: CSAKLSEKLFF. CDR3 DNA: TGCAGTGCGAAATTATCTGAAAAACTGTTTTTT.

This chain connects TRBV4-1 to TRBJ1-6, with D tentatively TRBD1 (5 bases). The length of the CDR3 is 20 residues. Germline CDR1 MGHRA, CDR2 YSYEKL. Trimming shortened V by 0 bases and J by 0 bases, and 18 bases separated the two germline ends. CDR3 loop: CASSQDGTEGIGSYNSPLHF. DNA for the CDR3: TGCGCCAGCAGCCAAGATGGGACGGAGGGGATCGGCTCCTATAATTCACCCCTCCACTTT.

About this clone: Different DNA sequences within this sample yield the same CDR3. The V and J genes are TRBV5-1 and TRBJ1-2; 11 bases are a match to TRBD1. Germline V gives CDR1 SGHRS, CDR2 YFSETQ. V lost 3 bases, J lost 5 bases, and 6 bases stayed unmatched. The CDR3 contains 15 residues. The CDR3 reads CASSSGTGGLYGYTF. CDR3 in DNA: TGCGCCAGCAGCTCCGGGACAGGGGGATTATATGGCTACACCTTC.

This rearrangement joins TRBV28 to TRBJ2-7; the D gene is possibly TRBD2 (5 bases). V shed 5 bases and J shed 7 bases, with 15 bases lying between them. The V gene's germline CDR1 is MDHEN and CDR2 SYDVKM. CDR3 length: 13 residues. The CDR3 DNA reads as TGTGCCAGCAGTAGCGGAGTTCTACGAGAGCAGTACTTC. This codes for CASSSGVLREQYF. The full variable domain, in which reference TRBV28 and TRBJ2-7 provide the parts outside the CDR3, is DVKVTQSSRYLVKRTGEKVFLECVQDMDHENMFWYRQDPGLGLRLIYFSYDVKMKEKGDIPEGYSVSREKKERFSLILESASTNQTSMYLCASSSGVLREQYFGPGTRLTVT.

This clone was recorded once. V gene TRBV30 combines with J gene TRBJ2-6; 7 nucleotides match TRBD1. The CDR3 contains 16 residues. From germline, CDR1 is GTSNPN and CDR2 SVGIG (reference sequence). Trimming cost V 1 base and J 0 bases; bases outside gene matches: 3. In nucleotides, the CDR3 is TGTGCCTGGAGTGGGGGACAGACCTCTGGGGCCAACGTCCTGACTTTC. The encoded protein is CAWSGGQTSGANVLTF.

V is TRBV7-9 and J is TRBJ2-7, with unresolved D. Per germline, CDR1 SEHNR and CDR2 FQNEAQ (reference sequence). The CDR3 is made up of 12 amino acids. With 5 bases removed from V and 5 bases from J, the gap between germline ends came to 10 bases. For the CDR3, the DNA is TGTGCCAGCAGCGAAAGCCGGGACGAGCAGTACTTC. Its protein is CASSESRDEQYF.

The chain links TRBV29-1 to TRBJ2-7, with 8 positions matching TRBD1. Unmatched junction bases numbered 11, after V lost 6 bases and J lost 10 bases. CDR3 length equals 12 residues. The germline gives CDR1 SQVTM, CDR2 ANQGSEA. The CDR3 region has the DNA TGCAGCGTGAGGACAGGGCTCTCGGAACAGTACTTC. It yields the protein CSVRTGLSEQYF.

This clone has a single count. This sequence joins TRBV7-5 and TRBJ2-7; the DNA was not compared with TRBD1, the D call given in the table. TRBV7-5 constitutes a pseudogene. This CDR3 contains 16 residues. In DNA form, the CDR3 reads TGTGCCAGAAGCACCCCTTGGCTCTCGCCCCCCTACGAGCAGTACTTC. Translated, it gives CARSTPWLSPPYEQYF.